This T cell receptor (beta chain) was observed in a study of T cells after yellow fever vaccination. Background on the study: Low-cell-number fractions were prepared with SMART-Seq v4 Ultra Low Input.

This clonotype showed up many times. CDR3 size: 14 residues. Germline-derived CDR1 and CDR2 are SNHLY and FYNNEI. With 5 bases clipped from V and 3 bases from J, the junction kept 5 bases outside the gene matches. As TCR cDNA was made by 5'RACE template switching, a universal primer site and UMIs were added. TCRdb redid the calling of the 5' RACE reads with MiXCR, one entry per CDR3 protein. The sample has about 340,000 distinct CDR3 sequences, approximately 12% seen once; the top ten hold roughly 3%. V usage is TRBV2 and J usage is TRBJ2-3; 7 bases agree with TRBD2. Material: CD4+ T cells sorted from PBMCs, obtained 15 days after the yellow fever booster vaccination. This receptor was obtained from a man between 18 and 29 years old who received the YFV17D yellow fever vaccine. The CDR3, as DNA: TGTGCCAGCAGTTGGCGGACTAGAACAGATACGCAGTATTTT. Its translation is CASSWRTRTDTQYF.